This T cell receptor (beta chain) was retrieved from a study of blood T cells in healthy people across ages. Notes on this clonotype: Its antigen is not identified.

Whole-study results and caveats: Naive CD4+ cell counts and diversity both ran higher in long-lived than in aged donors.

PCR was performed a second time for 7 to 11 cycles using a sample-barcoded 5' primer and a J-beta primer mix. TCRdb recomputed calls from the 5' RACE reads with MiXCR, one row per CDR3 protein. Of 1.2 million to 1.5 million distinct CDR3 sequences detected, 55% to 75% appear once; the ten largest clones hold about 6.7%. From germline, CDR1 is DFQATT and CDR2 SNEGSKA (reference sequence). There are 12 residues in the CDR3. Trimming pared 2 bases from V and 5 bases from J, leaving 7 bases between. The V gene is TRBV20-1, the J gene TRBJ1-5; D gene uncertain. The clonotype was recovered from a young man in good health. Sequenced material: blood. CDR3 sequence (DNA): TGCAGTGCTAGAACGGGCCATCAGCCCCAGCATTTT. Its protein product is CSARTGHQPQHF.